This TCR beta chain comes out of a study of T cells expressing NK-cell markers. Broader study findings: Top CD8+ clonotypes included the dominant CD3+CD56+NKG2C+ clonotypes in roughly six donors.

For this clonotype: Its antigen is unknown.

As the method of synthesis, 5'RACE template switching with UMIs yielded TCR beta cDNA. For each CDR3 protein, TCRdb gives one entry from its re-call of the 5' RACE reads, without DNA. The ten most abundant clones cover 12% of a sample with approximately 150,000 distinct CDR3 sequences. CDR1 is MNHEY, CDR2 SMNVEV, per germline (reference sequence). This CDR3 has 14 residues. The V gene is TRBV27, the J gene TRBJ2-1; as DNA is missing, the TRBD1 call by TCRdb cannot be tested. The receptor was derived from a man aged 18 to 30 in good health. Sequencing used blood T cells: a sorted CD56 or NKG2C T cell subset, CD4+ or CD8+ T cells, or bulk PBMC T cells (not recorded which). The CDR3 here is CASSSGQGPNEQFF.